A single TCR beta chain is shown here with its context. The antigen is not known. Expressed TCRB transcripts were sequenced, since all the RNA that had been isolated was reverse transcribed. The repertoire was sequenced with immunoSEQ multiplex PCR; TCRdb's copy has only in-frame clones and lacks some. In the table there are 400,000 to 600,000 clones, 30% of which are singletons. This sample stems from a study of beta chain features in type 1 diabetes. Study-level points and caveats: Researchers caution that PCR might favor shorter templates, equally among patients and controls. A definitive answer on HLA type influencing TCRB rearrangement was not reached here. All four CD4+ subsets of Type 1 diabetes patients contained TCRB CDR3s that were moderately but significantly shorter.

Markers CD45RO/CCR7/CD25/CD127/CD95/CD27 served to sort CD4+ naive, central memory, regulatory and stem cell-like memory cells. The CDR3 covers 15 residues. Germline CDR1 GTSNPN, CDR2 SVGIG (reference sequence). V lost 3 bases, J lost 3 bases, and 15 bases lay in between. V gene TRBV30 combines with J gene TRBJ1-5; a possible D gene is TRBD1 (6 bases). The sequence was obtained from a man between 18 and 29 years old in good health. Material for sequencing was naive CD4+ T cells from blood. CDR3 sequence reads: CAWRVGGALNQPQHF. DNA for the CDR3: TGTGCCTGGAGAGTTGGGGGGGCCCTCAATCAGCCCCAGCATTTT. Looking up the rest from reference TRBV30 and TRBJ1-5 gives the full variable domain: SQTIHQWPATLVQPVGSPLSLECTVEGTSNPNLYWYRQAAGRGLQLLFYSVGIGQISSEVPQNLSASRPQDRQFILSSKKLLLSDSGFYLCAWRVGGALNQPQHFGDGTRLSIL.